The 14 T cell receptor beta chains below come from one sample, sequenced in a study of CD8+ T cells in alopecia areata. The authors extracted RNA and reverse transcribed it into cDNA as the sequencing template. Here immunoSEQ multiplex PCR was the method, and the copy in TCRdb shows in-frame clones only, minus some. The profile shows 150,000 to 200,000 clones, about 60% of them singletons. The specimen was CD4+ T cells sorted from blood, collected at week 0. These receptors were taken from a human donor with alopecia areata.

The chain combines TRBV10-3 with TRBJ1-1, with TRBD1 identical over 8 bases. The CDR3 consists of 15 residues. Trimming cost V 3 bases and J 1 base; bases outside gene matches: 4. Per germline, CDR1 ENHRY and CDR2 SYGVKD. The CDR3 sequence is CAISEDRGRNTEAFF. For the CDR3, the DNA is TGTGCCATCAGTGAAGACAGGGGACGGAACACTGAAGCTTTCTTT.

V is TRBV19 and J is TRBJ1-2, with D maybe TRBD1 (5 bases). CDR3 length equals 13 residues. Germline CDR1 reads LNHDA; CDR2 reads SQIVND (reference sequence). The V gene lost 10 bases and the J gene lost 2 bases, with 14 bases spanning the gap. CDR3 sequence reads: CAIFGGANYGYTF. The CDR3 nucleotides are TGTGCCATTTTCGGAGGGGCCAACTATGGCTACACCTTC.

The chain has TRBV23-1 and TRBJ1-6; 8 positions agree with TRBD1. TRBV23-1 belongs to the ORF category, with a function that is uncertain. The V gene end was trimmed by 6 bases and the J gene end by 7 bases; junction bases not matched to a gene: 5. The CDR3 is made up of 14 amino acids. The CDR3 sequence: CASRTGDYNSPLHF. The CDR3 DNA reads as TGCGCCAGCAGGACAGGGGATTACAATTCACCCCTCCACTTT.

This chain links TRBV20-1 with TRBJ1-1, with D uncertain. CDR1 and CDR2 from the germline V gene are DFQATT and SNEGSKA (reference sequence). The CDR3 sequence is 10 residues long. V lost 8 bases to trimming and J lost 8 bases, with 12 bases between them. CDR3 in amino acids: CSSGLGEAFF. The CDR3 nucleotides are TGCAGTTCAGGTCTGGGAGAAGCTTTCTTT.

The gene calls are TRBV29-1 and TRBJ2-1, with 14 positions matching TRBD2. CDR1 is SQVTM and CDR2 is ANQGSEA in the germline V gene. The length of the CDR3 is 21 residues. J gave up 0 bases and V 1 base, and 14 bases lay outside the gene matches. CDR3 in amino acids: CSVEGWAGTSGGRSSYNEQFF. DNA of the CDR3: TGCAGCGTTGAAGGATGGGCCGGGACTAGCGGGGGTCGAAGCTCCTACAATGAGCAGTTCTTC.

J is TRBJ1-2 and V is TRBV30, with 10 bases aligning to TRBD1. The CDR3 is made up of 13 amino acids. V gave up 7 bases and J gave up 7 bases; unmatched junction bases: 9. Germline V gene lookup returns CDR1 GTSNPN and CDR2 SVGIG (reference sequence). The DNA of the CDR3 is TGTGCCTCCGCCCGGGACAGGGGTGTTGGCTACACCTTC. Encoded protein: CASARDRGVGYTF.

The chain uses TRBV29-1 and TRBJ2-5; D may be TRBD2 (6 bases). There are 14 residues in the CDR3. The V end was cut by 5 bases, the J end by 1 base, with 14 bases between. Germline lookup yields CDR1 SQVTM and CDR2 ANQGSEA. In nucleotides, the CDR3 is TGCAGCGTTTCGGTTGCGGGGCTCCAAGAGACCCAGTACTTC. This codes for CSVSVAGLQETQYF.

The chain uses TRBV7-9 and TRBJ1-2; TRBD1 is a possible D gene (5 bases). CDR1 SEHNR and CDR2 FQNEAQ come from the germline V gene (reference sequence). This CDR3 comprises 14 residues. Trimming cost V 1 base and J 5 bases, with 11 bases left between them. The CDR3 coding sequence is TGTGCCAGCAGCTTAGGGGACCTGAGGTATGGCTACACCTTC. This translates into CASSLGDLRYGYTF.

The chain links TRBV6-5 to TRBJ2-7; D might be TRBD1 or TRBD2, each matching 6 bases. CDR3 length: 13 residues. Deletions cut 6 bases from V and 3 bases from J, with 12 bases between. CDR1 MNHEY and CDR2 SVGAGI come from the germline V gene. CDR3 sequence (DNA): TGTGCCAGCAGCCGGGGGACACTCTACGAGCAGTACTTC. Translating it yields CASSRGTLYEQYF.

In this sample, this clone turned up a few times. V usage is TRBV25-1 and J usage is TRBJ2-2; 10 bases fit TRBD2. The CDR3 length is 16 residues. V shed 2 bases and J 1 base; nucleotides not matched to a gene: 1. Per the germline V gene, CDR1 is MGHDK and CDR2 is SYGVNS. As DNA, the CDR3 is TGTGCCAGCAGTGAAGCTAGCGGGGGGAACACCGGGGAGCTGTTTTTT. This sequence encodes CASSEASGGNTGELFF.

The J gene is TRBJ2-2, the V gene TRBV4-2; D ambiguous. Trimming pared 0 bases from V and 0 bases from J, leaving 8 bases between. The germline V gene encodes CDR1 LGHNA and CDR2 YNFKEQ. The CDR3 spans 16 residues. CDR3 residues: CASSQESRANTGELFF. The CDR3 DNA is TGTGCCAGCAGCCAAGAATCTAGAGCGAACACCGGGGAGCTGTTTTTT.

The chain has TRBV6-5 and TRBJ1-1; no clear D gene. The CDR3 sequence is 14 residues long. Looked up from germline, CDR1 is MNHEY and CDR2 is SVGAGI. V was cut by 6 bases and J by 0 bases, with 11 bases left in between. The DNA of the CDR3 is TGTGCCAGCAGAAAAGACACGATGAACACTGAAGCTTTCTTT. It translates to CASRKDTMNTEAFF.

The chain combines TRBV30 with TRBJ1-1; D is possibly TRBD1 (5 bases). The CDR3 sequence is 13 residues long. Per the germline V gene, CDR1 is GTSNPN and CDR2 is SVGIG (reference sequence). The germline V and J ends were trimmed by 5 bases and 1 base, with 11 bases remaining between them. The CDR3 coding sequence is TGTGCCTGGGAGAGGACAACGAACACTGAAGCTTTCTTT. Encoded protein: CAWERTTNTEAFF.

This chain joins TRBV6-5 and TRBJ1-5; TRBD1 might be the D (6 bases). This CDR3 is built from 14 residues. Trimming left V 6 bases short and J 6 bases short, with 15 bases between. Germline V gene data show CDR1 as MNHEY and CDR2 as SVGAGI. CDR3 sequence reads: CASSKDGRGQPQHF. The CDR3 region has the DNA TGTGCCAGCAGCAAGGATGGCAGGGGTCAGCCCCAGCATTTT.